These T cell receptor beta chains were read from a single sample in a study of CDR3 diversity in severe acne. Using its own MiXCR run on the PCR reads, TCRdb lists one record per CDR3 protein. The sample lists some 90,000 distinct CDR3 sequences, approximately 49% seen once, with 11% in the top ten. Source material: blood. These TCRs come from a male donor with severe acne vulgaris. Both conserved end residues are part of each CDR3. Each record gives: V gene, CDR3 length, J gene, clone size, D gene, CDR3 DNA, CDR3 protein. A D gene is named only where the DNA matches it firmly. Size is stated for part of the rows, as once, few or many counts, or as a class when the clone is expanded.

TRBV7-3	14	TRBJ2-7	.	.	TGTGCCAGCAGCCCGCGGGACAGCACCTACGAGCAGTACTTC	CASSPRDSTYEQYF
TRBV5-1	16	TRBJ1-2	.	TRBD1	TGCGCCGGCAGCCCCGGGACAGGGGGCCCCATCTATGGCTACACCTTC	CAGSPGTGGPIYGYTF
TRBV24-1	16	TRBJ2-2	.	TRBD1	TGTGCCACCAGTTCCAAGGACAGGGGGGTGGCCGGGGAGCTGTTTTTT	CATSSKDRGVAGELFF
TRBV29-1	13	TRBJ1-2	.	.	TGCAGCGTTGGACAAGTACTTATATATGGCTACACCTTC	CSVGQVLIYGYTF
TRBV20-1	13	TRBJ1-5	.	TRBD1	TGCAGTGCATGGACAGGGTATGGGCAGCCCCAGCATTTT	CSAWTGYGQPQHF
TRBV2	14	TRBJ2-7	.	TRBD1	TGTGCCAGCAGTGCGACAGGGGACGGCTACGAGCAGTACTTC	CASSATGDGYEQYF
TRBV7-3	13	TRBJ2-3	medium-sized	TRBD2	TGTGCCAGCAGCACGGGACTAGCGGGTACGCAGTATTTT	CASSTGLAGTQYF
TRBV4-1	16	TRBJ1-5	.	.	TGCGCCAGCAGCCAAGAATACACAGCGCTAAATCAGCCCCAGCATTTT	CASSQEYTALNQPQHF
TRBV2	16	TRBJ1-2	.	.	TGTGCCAGCAGACCAGTGGCCCGGGACGCTAACTATGGCTACACCTTC	CASRPVARDANYGYTF
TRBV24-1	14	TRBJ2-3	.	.	TGTGCCACCAGATCACCTGACAGCACAGATACGCAGTATTTT	CATRSPDSTDTQYF
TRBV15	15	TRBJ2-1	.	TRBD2	TGTGCCACCAGCAGTCCCCGGGGGGGGGACAATGAGCAGTTCTTC	CATSSPRGGDNEQFF
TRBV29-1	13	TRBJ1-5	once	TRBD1	TGCAGCGTTGGGACAGGGATCGGTCAGCCCCAGCATTTT	CSVGTGIGQPQHF
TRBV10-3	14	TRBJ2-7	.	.	TGTGCCATCAGCAGTTTCGGCAGGGCCTACGAGCAGCACTTC	CAISSFGRAYEQHF
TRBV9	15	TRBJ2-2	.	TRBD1	TGTGCCAGCAGCGCACAGGGGGCGAACACCGGGGAGCTGTTTTTT	CASSAQGANTGELFF
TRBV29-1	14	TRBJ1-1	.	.	TGCAGCTTTGAAACAGGGCTATCGAACACTGAAGCTTTCTTT	CSFETGLSNTEAFF
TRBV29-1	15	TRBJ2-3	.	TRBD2	TGCAGCACCACTCGGGGGGACCCAACCTTTGAAGCCCAGTATTTT	CSTTRGDPTFEAQYF
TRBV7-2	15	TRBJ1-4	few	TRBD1	TGTGCCAGCAGCTCAAATGACAGGGGTGATGAAAAACTGTTTTTT	CASSSNDRGDEKLFF
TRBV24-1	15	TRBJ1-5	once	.	TGTGCCACCAGTGACAAAACAGATAGCAATCAGCCCCAGCATTTT	CATSDKTDSNQPQHF
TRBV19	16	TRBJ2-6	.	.	TGTGCCAGTACCCTCGCGGCGAGCTCTGGGGCCAACGTCCTGACTTTC	CASTLAASSGANVLTF
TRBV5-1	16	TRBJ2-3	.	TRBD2	TGCGCCAGCAGCAGACCCCCACTAGCGGGAGGGCATACGCAGTATTTT	CASSRPPLAGGHTQYF
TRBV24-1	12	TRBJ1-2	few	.	TGTGCCACCAGCCAGGGGTACTATGGCTACACCTTC	CATSQGYYGYTF
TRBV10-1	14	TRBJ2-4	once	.	TGCGCCAGCAGTGACGGAGGGCCCAAAAACACTCAGTACTTC	CASSDGGPKNTQYF
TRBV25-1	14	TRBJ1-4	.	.	TGTGCCAGCGTTTCCGACAGTGCTGGTGAAAAACTGTTTTTT	CASVSDSAGEKLFF
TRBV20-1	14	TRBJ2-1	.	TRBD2	TGCAGTGCTGAGAGCGGGAGGGTCCACAATGAGCAGTTCTTC	CSAESGRVHNEQFF
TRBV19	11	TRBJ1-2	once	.	TGTGCCAGTAGGAGCAGGGATGGCTACACCTTC	CASRSRDGYTF